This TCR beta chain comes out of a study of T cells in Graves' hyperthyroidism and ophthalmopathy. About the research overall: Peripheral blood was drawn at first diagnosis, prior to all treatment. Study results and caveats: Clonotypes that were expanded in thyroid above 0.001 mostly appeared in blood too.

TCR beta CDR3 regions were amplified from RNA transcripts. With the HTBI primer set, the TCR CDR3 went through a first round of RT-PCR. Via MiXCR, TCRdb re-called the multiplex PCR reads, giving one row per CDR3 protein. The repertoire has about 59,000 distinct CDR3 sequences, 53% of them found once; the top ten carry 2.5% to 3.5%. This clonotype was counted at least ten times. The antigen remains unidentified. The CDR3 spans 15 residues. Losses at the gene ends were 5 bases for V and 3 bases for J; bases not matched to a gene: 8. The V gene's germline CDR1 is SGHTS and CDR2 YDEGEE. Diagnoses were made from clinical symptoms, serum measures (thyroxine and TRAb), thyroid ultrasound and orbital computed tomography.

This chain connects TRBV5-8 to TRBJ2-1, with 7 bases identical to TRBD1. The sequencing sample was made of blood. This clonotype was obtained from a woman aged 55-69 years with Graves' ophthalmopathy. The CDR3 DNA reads TGTGCCAGCAGTTCGGACAGGAAACTCTACAATGAGCAGTTCTTC. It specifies CASSSDRKLYNEQFF.